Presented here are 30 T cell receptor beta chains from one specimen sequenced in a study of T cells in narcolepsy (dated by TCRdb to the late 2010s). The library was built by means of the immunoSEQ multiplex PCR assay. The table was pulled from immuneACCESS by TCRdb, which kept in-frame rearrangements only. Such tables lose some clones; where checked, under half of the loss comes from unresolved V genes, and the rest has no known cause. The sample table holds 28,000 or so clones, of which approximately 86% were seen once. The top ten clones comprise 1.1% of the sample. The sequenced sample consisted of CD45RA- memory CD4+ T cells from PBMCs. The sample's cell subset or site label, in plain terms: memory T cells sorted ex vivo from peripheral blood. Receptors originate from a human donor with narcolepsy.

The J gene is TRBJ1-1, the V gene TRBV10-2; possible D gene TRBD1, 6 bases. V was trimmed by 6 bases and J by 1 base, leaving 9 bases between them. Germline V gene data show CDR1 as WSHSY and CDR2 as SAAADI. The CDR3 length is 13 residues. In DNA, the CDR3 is TGCGCCAGCAGGACAGGCGGGAACACTGAAGCTTTCTTT. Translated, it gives CASRTGGNTEAFF.

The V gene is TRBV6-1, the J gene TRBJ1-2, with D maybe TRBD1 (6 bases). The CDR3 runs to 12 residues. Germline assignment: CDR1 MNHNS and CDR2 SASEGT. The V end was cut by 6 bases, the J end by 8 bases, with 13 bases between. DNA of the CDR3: TGTGCCAGCAGCTACGCAGGGGCCGGCTACACCTTC. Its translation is CASSYAGAGYTF.

The CDR3, as DNA: TGCGCCAGCAGCTTGAGTTCGTTCCGGGACAAAAACATTCAGTACTTC. Translated, it gives CASSLSSFRDKNIQYF. The chain links TRBV5-1 to TRBJ2-4; D is perhaps TRBD2 (5 bases). This CDR3 comprises 16 residues. Trimming shortened V by 1 base and J by 3 bases, and 14 bases separated the two germline ends. Germline CDR1 reads SGHRS; CDR2 reads YFSETQ.

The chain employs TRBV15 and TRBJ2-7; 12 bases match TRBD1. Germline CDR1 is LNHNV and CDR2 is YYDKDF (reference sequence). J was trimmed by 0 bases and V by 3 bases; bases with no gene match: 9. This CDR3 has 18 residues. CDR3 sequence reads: CATSSGTGGTLSSYEQYV. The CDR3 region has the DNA TGTGCCACCAGCAGCGGGACAGGGGGCACACTATCCTCCTACGAGCAGTACGTC.

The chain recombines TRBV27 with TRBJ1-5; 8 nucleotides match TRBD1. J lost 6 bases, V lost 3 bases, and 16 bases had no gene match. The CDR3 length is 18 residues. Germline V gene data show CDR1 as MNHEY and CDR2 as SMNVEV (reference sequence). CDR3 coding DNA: TGTGCCAGCAGTTTCGGTCCGGGACCACAGGGGGGGGGTCAGCCCCAGCATTTT. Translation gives CASSFGPGPQGGGQPQHF.

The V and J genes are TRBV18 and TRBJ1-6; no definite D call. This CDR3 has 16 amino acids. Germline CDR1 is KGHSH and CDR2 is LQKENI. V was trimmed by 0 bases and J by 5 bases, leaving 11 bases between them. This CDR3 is CASSPPVGRNNSPLHF. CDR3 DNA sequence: TGTGCCAGCTCACCACCGGTGGGCAGGAATAATTCACCCCTCCACTTT. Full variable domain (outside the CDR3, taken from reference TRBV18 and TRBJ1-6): NAGVMQNPRHLVRRRGQEARLRCSPMKGHSHVYWYRQLPEEGLKFMVYLQKENIIDESGMPKERFSAEFPKEGPSILRIQQVVRGDSAAYFCASSPPVGRNNSPLHFGNGTRLTVT.

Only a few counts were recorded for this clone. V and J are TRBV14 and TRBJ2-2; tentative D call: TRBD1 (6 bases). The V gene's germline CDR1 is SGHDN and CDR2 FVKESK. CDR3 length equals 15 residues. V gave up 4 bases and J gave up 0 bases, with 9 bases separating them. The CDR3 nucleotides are TGTGCCAGCAGCCCTGGGACATCGAACACCGGGGAGCTGTTTTTT. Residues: CASSPGTSNTGELFF.

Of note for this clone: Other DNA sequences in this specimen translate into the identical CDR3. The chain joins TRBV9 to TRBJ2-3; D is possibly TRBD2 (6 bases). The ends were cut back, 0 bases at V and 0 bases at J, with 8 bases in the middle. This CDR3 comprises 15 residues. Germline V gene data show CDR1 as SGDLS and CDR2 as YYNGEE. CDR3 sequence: CASSVAGTSTDTQYF. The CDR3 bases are TGTGCCAGCAGCGTAGCTGGGACTAGCACAGATACGCAGTATTTT.

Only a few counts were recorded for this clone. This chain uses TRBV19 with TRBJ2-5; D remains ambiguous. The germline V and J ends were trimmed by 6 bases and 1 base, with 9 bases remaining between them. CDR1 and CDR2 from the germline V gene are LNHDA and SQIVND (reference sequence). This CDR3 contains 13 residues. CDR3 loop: CASRTSGQETQYF. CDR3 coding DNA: TGTGCCAGTAGGACGTCAGGCCAAGAGACCCAGTACTTC.

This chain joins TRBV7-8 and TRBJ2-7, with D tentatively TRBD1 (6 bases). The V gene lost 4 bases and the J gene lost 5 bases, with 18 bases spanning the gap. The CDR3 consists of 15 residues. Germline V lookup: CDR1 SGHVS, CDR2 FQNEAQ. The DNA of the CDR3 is TGTGCCAGCAGCTATAGGACAGATGGGGTAAACGAGCAGTACTTC. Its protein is CASSYRTDGVNEQYF.

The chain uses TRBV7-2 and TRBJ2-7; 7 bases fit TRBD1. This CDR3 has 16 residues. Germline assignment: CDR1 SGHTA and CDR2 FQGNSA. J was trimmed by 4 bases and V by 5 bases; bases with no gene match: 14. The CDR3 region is CASSLRQGQGLYEQYF. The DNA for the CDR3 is TGTGCCAGCAGCCTACGACAGGGTCAGGGGTTGTACGAGCAGTACTTC. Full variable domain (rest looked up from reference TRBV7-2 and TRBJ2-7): GAGVSQSPSNKVTEKGKDVELRCDPISGHTALYWYRQSLGQGLEFLIYFQGNSAPDKSGLPSDRFSAERTGGSVSTLTIQRTQQEDSAVYLCASSLRQGQGLYEQYFGPGTRLTVT.

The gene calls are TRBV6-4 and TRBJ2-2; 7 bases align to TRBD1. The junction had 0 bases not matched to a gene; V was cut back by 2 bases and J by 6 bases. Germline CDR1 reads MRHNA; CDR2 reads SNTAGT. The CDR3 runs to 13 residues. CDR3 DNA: TGTGCCAGCAGTGACCAGGGGGCCGGGGAGCTGTTTTTT. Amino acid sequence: CASSDQGAGELFF.

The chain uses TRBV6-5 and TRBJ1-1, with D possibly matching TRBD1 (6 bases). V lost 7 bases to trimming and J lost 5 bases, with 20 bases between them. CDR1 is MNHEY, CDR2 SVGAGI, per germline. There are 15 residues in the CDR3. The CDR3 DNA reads TGTGCCAGCAACCTACAGGGCCCGAGGGGGACTGAAGCTTTCTTT. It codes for CASNLQGPRGTEAFF.

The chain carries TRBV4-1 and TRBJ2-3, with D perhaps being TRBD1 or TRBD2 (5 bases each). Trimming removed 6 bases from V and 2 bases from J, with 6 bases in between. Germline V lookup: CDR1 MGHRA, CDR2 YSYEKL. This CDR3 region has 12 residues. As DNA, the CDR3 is TGCGCCAGCAGGGGGGACACAGATACGCAGTATTTT. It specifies CASRGDTDTQYF.

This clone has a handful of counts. CDR3 amino acids: CASTDSISTDTQYF. CDR3 nucleotide sequence: TGCGCCAGCACGGACAGCATCTCAACAGATACGCAGTATTTT. V usage is TRBV10-2 and J usage is TRBJ2-3; maybe TRBD1 (6 bases). Trimming left V 7 bases short and J 3 bases short, with 14 bases between. This CDR3 contains 14 residues. Germline values: CDR1 WSHSY, CDR2 SAAADI.

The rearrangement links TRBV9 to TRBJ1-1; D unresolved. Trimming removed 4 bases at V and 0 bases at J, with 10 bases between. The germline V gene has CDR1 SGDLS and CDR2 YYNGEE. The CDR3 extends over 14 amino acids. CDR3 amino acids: CASSPWTVNTEAFF. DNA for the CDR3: TGTGCCAGCAGCCCCTGGACCGTGAACACTGAAGCTTTCTTT.

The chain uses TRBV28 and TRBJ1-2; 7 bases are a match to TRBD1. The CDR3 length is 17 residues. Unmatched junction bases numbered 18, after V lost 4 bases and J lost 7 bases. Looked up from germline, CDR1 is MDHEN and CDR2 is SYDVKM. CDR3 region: CASSSLSTGASSGGYTF. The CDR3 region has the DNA TGTGCCAGCAGTTCCCTGAGCACAGGGGCCTCCTCGGGTGGCTACACCTTC.

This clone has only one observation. CDR3: CASSLRTSEGGEQFF. As DNA, the CDR3 is TGCGCCAGCAGCTTGCGGACTAGCGAGGGAGGTGAGCAGTTCTTC. The rearrangement joins TRBV5-1 to TRBJ2-1, with 9 nucleotides matching TRBD2. Per the germline V gene, CDR1 is SGHRS and CDR2 is YFSETQ. The CDR3 is made up of 15 amino acids. The trim removed 1 base at V and 9 bases at J, leaving 8 bases unmatched.

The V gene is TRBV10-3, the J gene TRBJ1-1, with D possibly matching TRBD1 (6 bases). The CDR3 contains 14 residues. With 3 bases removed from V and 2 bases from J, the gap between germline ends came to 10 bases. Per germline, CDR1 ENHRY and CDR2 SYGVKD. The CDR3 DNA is TGTGCCATCAGTGATCGGACAGCAAACACTGAAGCTTTCTTT. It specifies CAISDRTANTEAFF.

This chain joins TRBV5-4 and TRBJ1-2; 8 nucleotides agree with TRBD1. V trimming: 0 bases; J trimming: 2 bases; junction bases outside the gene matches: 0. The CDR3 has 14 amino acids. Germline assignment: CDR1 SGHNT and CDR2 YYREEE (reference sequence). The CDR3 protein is CASSLDRGNYGYTF. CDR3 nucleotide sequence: TGTGCCAGCAGCTTGGACAGGGGGAACTATGGCTACACCTTC.

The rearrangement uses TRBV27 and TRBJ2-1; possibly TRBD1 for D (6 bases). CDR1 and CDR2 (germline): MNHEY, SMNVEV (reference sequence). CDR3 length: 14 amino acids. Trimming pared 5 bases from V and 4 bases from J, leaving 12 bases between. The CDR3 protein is CASSPRDIYNEQFF. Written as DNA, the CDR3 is TGTGCCAGCAGTCCCCGGGACATATACAATGAGCAGTTCTTC.

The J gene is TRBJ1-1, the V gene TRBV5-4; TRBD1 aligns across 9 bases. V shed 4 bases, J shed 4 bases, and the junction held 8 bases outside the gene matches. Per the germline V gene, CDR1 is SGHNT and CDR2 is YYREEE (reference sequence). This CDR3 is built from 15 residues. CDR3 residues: CASSLPGTGSTEAFF. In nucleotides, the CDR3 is TGTGCCAGCAGCCTACCCGGGACAGGGAGCACTGAAGCTTTCTTT.

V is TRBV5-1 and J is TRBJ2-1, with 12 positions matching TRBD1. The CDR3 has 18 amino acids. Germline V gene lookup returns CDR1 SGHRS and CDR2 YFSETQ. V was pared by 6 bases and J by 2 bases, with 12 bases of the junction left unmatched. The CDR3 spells CASTRDRGRIETYNEQFF. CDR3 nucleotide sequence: TGCGCCAGCACGCGGGACAGGGGGCGAATCGAGACCTACAATGAGCAGTTCTTC. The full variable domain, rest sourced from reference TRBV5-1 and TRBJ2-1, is KAGVTQTPRYLIKTRGQQVTLSCSPISGHRSVSWYQQTPGQGLQFLFEYFSETQRNKGNFPGRFSGRQFSNSRSEMNVSTLELGDSALYLCASTRDRGRIETYNEQFFGPGTRLTVL.

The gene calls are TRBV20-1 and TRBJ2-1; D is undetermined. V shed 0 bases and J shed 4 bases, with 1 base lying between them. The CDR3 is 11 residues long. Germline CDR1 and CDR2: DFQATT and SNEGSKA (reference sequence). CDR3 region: CSAREYNEQFF. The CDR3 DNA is TGCAGTGCTAGAGAGTACAATGAGCAGTTCTTC.

DNA of the CDR3: TGTGCCAGCAGTGTATCTAGCTCCTACAATGAGCAGTTCTTC. Translating gives CASSVSSSYNEQFF. The chain joins TRBV2 to TRBJ2-1; no clear D. From germline, CDR1 is SNHLY and CDR2 FYNNEI. The CDR3 covers 14 residues. V dropped 4 bases and J dropped 0 bases, with 7 bases sitting between them.

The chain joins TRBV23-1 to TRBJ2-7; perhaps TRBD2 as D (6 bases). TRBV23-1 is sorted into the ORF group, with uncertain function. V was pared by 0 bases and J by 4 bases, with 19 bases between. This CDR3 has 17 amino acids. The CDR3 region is CASSQSGGVRNPYEQYF. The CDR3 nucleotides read TGCGCCAGCAGTCAATCGGGCGGGGTTAGGAATCCGTACGAGCAGTACTTC.

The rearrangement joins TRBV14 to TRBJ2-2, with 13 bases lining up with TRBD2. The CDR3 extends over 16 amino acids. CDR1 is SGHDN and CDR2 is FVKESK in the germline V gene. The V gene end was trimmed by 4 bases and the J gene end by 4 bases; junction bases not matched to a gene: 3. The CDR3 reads CASSPGLAGVTGELFF. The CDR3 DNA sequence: TGTGCCAGCAGCCCAGGACTAGCGGGGGTCACCGGGGAGCTGTTTTTT. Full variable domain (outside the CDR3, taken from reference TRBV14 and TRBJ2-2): EAGVTQFPSHSVIEKGQTVTLRCDPISGHDNLYWYRRVMGKEIKFLLHFVKESKQDESGMPNNRFLAERTGGTYSTLKVQPAELEDSGVYFCASSPGLAGVTGELFFGEGSRLTVL.

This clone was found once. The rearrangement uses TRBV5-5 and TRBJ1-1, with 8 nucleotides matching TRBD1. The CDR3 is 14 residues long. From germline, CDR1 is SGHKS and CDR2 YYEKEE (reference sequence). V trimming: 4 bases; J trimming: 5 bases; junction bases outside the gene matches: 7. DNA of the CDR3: TGTGCCAGCAGCGTACAGGGGGTAGGGACTGAAGCTTTCTTT. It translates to CASSVQGVGTEAFF.

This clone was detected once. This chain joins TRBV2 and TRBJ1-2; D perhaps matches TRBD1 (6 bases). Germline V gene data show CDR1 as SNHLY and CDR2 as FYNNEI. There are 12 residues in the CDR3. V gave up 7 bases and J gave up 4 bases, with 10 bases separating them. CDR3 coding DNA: TGTGCCAGCATTATGGGGGCCTATGGCTACACCTTC. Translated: CASIMGAYGYTF.

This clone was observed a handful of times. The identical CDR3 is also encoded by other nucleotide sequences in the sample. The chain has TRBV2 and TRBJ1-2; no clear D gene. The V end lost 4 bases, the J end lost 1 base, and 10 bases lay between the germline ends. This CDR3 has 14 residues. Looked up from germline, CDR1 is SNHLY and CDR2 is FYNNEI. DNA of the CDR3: TGTGCCAGCAGTGTGGTACAGATTAACTATGGCTACACCTTC. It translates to CASSVVQINYGYTF.